The 6 T cell receptor beta chains reported below all come from one sample, sequenced in a study of T-cell memory formation after mild COVID-19. One entry per CDR3 protein, called by TCRdb with MiXCR from the 5' RACE reads. Of approximately 190,000 distinct CDR3 sequences in the sample, around 20% were seen once. The sequenced material came from PBMCs or a T cell subset sorted from them (not recorded which). The receptors originated from an adult woman who had mild COVID-19 (a few samples of this study predate the infection). Cell type and time point are not known.

J is TRBJ2-1 and V is TRBV5-5; D is unresolved. The germline gives CDR1 SGHKS, CDR2 YYEKEE (reference sequence). This CDR3 comprises 15 residues. V lost 3 bases and J lost 5, with 15 bases in between. CDR3 sequence (DNA): TGTGCCAGCAGCTCCCAGACGGCGGCTAACAATGAGCAGTTCTTC. Protein sequence: CASSSQTAANNEQFF.

The chain uses TRBV7-8 and TRBJ2-1; TRBD1 agrees at 8 bases. Germline V CDR1 and CDR2: SGHVS, FQNEAQ. The CDR3 consists of 15 residues. Losses at the gene ends were 4 bases for V and 3 bases for J; bases not matched to a gene: 5. CDR3 in DNA: TGTGCCAGCAGCTCCGGGACAGGAAACTACAATGAGCAGTTCTTC. This encodes CASSSGTGNYNEQFF.

This clonotype was picked up a small number of times. V and J are TRBV7-6 and TRBJ2-3; TRBD2 aligns across 7 bases. Trimming removed 3 bases from V and 0 bases from J; junction bases left unmatched: 3. CDR3 size: 15 residues. The germline gives CDR1 SGHVS, CDR2 FNYEAQ. DNA for the CDR3: TGTGCCAGCAGCTTGCGGGAGACTAGCACAGATACGCAGTATTTT. Translation gives CASSLRETSTDTQYF. Variable domain in full (rest from reference TRBV7-6 and TRBJ2-3): GAGVSQSPRYKVTKRGQDVALRCDPISGHVSLYWYRQALGQGPEFLTYFNYEAQQDKSGLPNDRFSAERPEGSISTLTIQRTEQRDSAMYRCASSLRETSTDTQYFGPGTRLTVL.

V and J are TRBV12-3 or TRBV12-4 and TRBJ2-1; the D gene is possibly TRBD2 (5 bases). Deletions cut 3 bases from V and 7 bases from J, with 16 bases between. The CDR3 has 15 amino acids. CDR3 coding DNA: TGTGCCAGCAGTTTGCCGCGGTCCTCGGGGAATGAGCAGTTCTTC. Protein sequence: CASSLPRSSGNEQFF.

The chain links TRBV6-2 or TRBV6-3 to TRBJ2-3; 14 nucleotides agree with TRBD2. V was clipped by 4 bases and J by 6 bases; unmatched bases: 6. The germline V gene has CDR1 MNHEY and CDR2 SVGEGT. The CDR3 has 16 amino acids. The CDR3 nucleotides read TGTGCCAGCAGTTCGGGACTAGCGGGAGCACTCGATACGCAGTATTTT. Translating it yields CASSSGLAGALDTQYF.

The rearrangement joins TRBV18 to TRBJ2-7, with D maybe TRBD2 (6 bases). The V gene's germline CDR1 is KGHSH and CDR2 LQKENI. Trimming took 2 bases from V and 0 from J, leaving 8 bases between them. The CDR3 extends over 14 amino acids. The CDR3 sequence is CASSPTGSSYEQYF. DNA for the CDR3: TGTGCCAGCTCACCAACCGGGAGCTCCTACGAGCAGTACTTC.